This T cell receptor beta chain was sequenced in a study of blood T cell repertoires in COVID-19. Per the original data handling: Amplification from reference gene primers served as the basis for estimated nucleated cell counts. Using immunoSEQ multiplex PCR, the repertoire was profiled, and TCRdb retains in-frame clones only, with some absent. The V and J calls and the clone size are those of that table, but D and trimming were determined from the DNA. The top ten hold approximately 1.5% of the sample, which has about 230,000 clones, 84% seen once. CDR1 and CDR2 from the germline V gene are KGHSH and LQKENI. V was shortened by 2 bases and J by 1 base, with 15 bases between the two germline ends. The CDR3 runs 16 residues.

The receptor was isolated from a woman aged 40-49 years who had recovered from COVID-19. This chain connects TRBV18 to TRBJ2-7; no reliable D call. Sequencing was carried out using peripheral blood. In DNA form, the CDR3 reads TGTGCCAGCTCACCAGTTGGCCCGTCCATATCCTACGAGCAGTACTTC. It yields the protein CASSPVGPSISYEQYF.